The rows below give T cell receptor beta chains drawn from one sample of a study of a mutant IDH1 vaccine in newly diagnosed glioma. Which antigens these TCRs recognize remains unknown. TCRdb's table, derived via immunoSEQ multiplex PCR, lists solely in-frame clones and lacks some. The sample includes 25,000 to 35,000 clones, around 81% of them seen just once. Sequencing was performed on PBMCs, taken from a glioma patient whose treatment included an IDH1 peptide vaccine. Every receptor here comes from a man aged 30-40 years with glioma. Each CDR3 is given with its conserved first and last residue. The D gene is left open where the match is weak. Clone sizes are given selectively: once, few, many, or a class where the clone is expanded.

>TRBV27|NA|TRBJ2-7|NA
CASSSQGSSYEQYF
TGTGCCAGCAGTTCCCAGGGGAGTTCCTACGAGCAGTACTTC
>TRBV5-1|TRBD1|TRBJ1-1|once
CASSLDRVTEGAEAFF
TGCGCCAGCAGCCTGGACAGGGTCACCGAAGGCGCTGAAGCTTTCTTT
>TRBV30|NA|TRBJ1-5|NA
CAWSVLAGVNQPQHF
TGTGCCTGGAGTGTACTGGCAGGGGTGAACCAGCCCCAGCATTTT
>TRBV7-2|NA|TRBJ1-5|once
CASSLARGVGQPQHF
TGTGCCAGCAGCTTAGCGCGAGGGGTTGGGCAGCCCCAGCATTTT
>TRBV4-3|TRBD1|TRBJ2-5|NA
CASSQEGQGRETQYF
TGCGCCAGCAGCCAAGAGGGACAGGGAAGAGAGACCCAGTACTTC
>TRBV5-6|TRBD1|TRBJ1-4|NA
CASSQGANEKLFF
TGTGCCAGCAGCCAGGGGGCCAATGAAAAACTGTTTTTT
>TRBV6-5|TRBD1|TRBJ2-7|NA
CASSRGTGAEEQYF
TGTGCCAGCAGTAGGGGGACAGGGGCGGAAGAGCAGTACTTC
>TRBV2|TRBD2|TRBJ2-7|NA
CASSGSGAYEQYF
TGTGCCAGCAGTGGGAGCGGGGCCTACGAGCAGTACTTC
>TRBV2|TRBD2|TRBJ2-1|NA
CASSYYGTSGFF
TGTGCCAGCAGTTACTACGGGACTAGCGGGTTCTTC
>TRBV4-2|NA|TRBJ2-3|few
CASSHPESTDTQYF
TGTGCCAGCAGCCATCCAGAGAGCACAGATACGCAGTATTTT